There are a few counts of the clone carrying this T cell receptor beta chain. The PCR contained 60 Vbeta and 13 Jbeta primers. Here immunoSEQ multiplex PCR was the method, and the copy in TCRdb shows in-frame clones only, minus some. The repertoire consists of 140,000 to 150,000 clones, with around 85% occurring once and the leading ten covering less than 3.5%. This record belongs to a study of cytomegalovirus exposure and HLA in healthy donors. Sequencing was carried out using PBMCs. The TCR originated in a woman in her twenties or thirties in good health and CMV-seronegative.

CDR3: CASSPGTGAEKLFF. CDR3 DNA sequence: TGTGCCAGCTCACCAGGGACAGGGGCTGAAAAACTGTTTTTT. This chain connects TRBV18 to TRBJ1-4, with 10 bases aligning to TRBD1. The V gene's germline CDR1 is KGHSH and CDR2 LQKENI. The junction had 1 base not matched to a gene; V was cut back by 2 bases and J by 7 bases. CDR3 size: 14 residues.